This T cell receptor beta chain was captured by sequencing in a study of shared clonotypes between healthy human individuals (dated by TCRdb to 2020 to 2022). Context from the whole study: The cohort comprised a couple of women and a few men aged 18 to 49 years. Leukapheresis yielded between about 0.9 and 9.5 billion PBMCs per donor. To increase sequencing depth and limit assay-specific biases, different laboratories used diverse techniques to prepare libraries and sequence TCR repertoires. For each donor, CD4 naive and CD4 memory were each given three plates, CD8 naive was given two plates, and CD8 memory was given one plate. The study deeply sequenced blood TCR repertoires of about 5 healthy adults to estimate repertoire size and the extent of clonotype sharing between individuals. Here is what the overall study found, with its caveats: Because the study included a small number of donors, the genetic and exposure-history diversity represented was limited. Based on pairwise subsampling, the degree of clonotype sharing among donors was expected to be affected by sequencing depth. Larger estimated clonotype richness was generally found for naive subsets than for memory subsets. Sampling was limited to blood, and TCR repertoires in tissue likely differ from TCR repertoires in blood. Even with the large sequencing depth, rarefaction of the sorted-subset datasets indicated that sequencing was incomplete. Clonotypes shared by all four sorted-subset donors showed higher generation probabilities than non-shared clonotypes. Sharing across several donors was observed for roughly 5% of naive CD4, less than 4% of naive CD8, around 2.5% of memory CD4, and approximately 0.41% of memory CD8 clonotypes.

Using the deep immunoSEQ assay, TCR CDR3 regions were amplified from genomic DNA by multiplex PCR. Extracted genomic DNA from each cell subset was distributed evenly across all wells of several immunoSEQ 96-well plates, and each plate was treated as a replicate. For sorted subsets, around 200 ng genomic DNA, equal to tens of thousands of T cell genomes, was loaded into each replicate PCR. Purified libraries were measured with a Qubit 3.0 fluorometer, size-checked on a Bioanalyzer 2100, and measured again with the KAPA Library Quantification kit. Every immunoSEQ 96-well plate was sequenced on a dedicated single-read 150-cycle Illumina NextSeq 550 flow cell. Processing in the source paper ran as follows. Because only junctional sequences without quality scores were contained in the immunoSEQ output, filtering matching that applied to full-length reads could not be performed. To assign V/J genes and CDR3, sequences were annotated against IMGT germline references using PyIR, a Python wrapper for IgBLAST v1.9. Reads were filtered out if the reads had weak V/J assignments (E-value above 1e-6), no CDR3, stop codons, out-of-frame junctions, or ambiguous translated residues. V3J clonotypes were defined by identical inferred V gene, J gene, and CDR3 amino acid sequence. Percentage overlap between repertoires was computed as shared unique clonotypes divided by the size of the smaller repertoire. Richness of each repertoire was evaluated using RTK rarefaction, the Chao1 estimator, and Recon v2.1 estimates of unobserved clonotypes. Generation probabilities were computed with OLGA for all TCRbeta clonotypes obtained by the gDNA method from several donors. TCRdb retrieved this table from immuneACCESS and kept in-frame rearrangements only. Not all clones are present; in checked studies, unresolved V genes account for under half, and no reason is known for the remainder. V, J and clone size reflect that table, while D and trimming were determined from the DNA. Within this sample are around 1.9 million clones, with about 94% of them counted one time only. The ten top clones hold 1.5% to 2% of the sample.

For the CD8 naive samples, CD45RO-negative cells were positively selected for CCR7, yielding a CD45RA+CCR7+ population from which TemRA cells were excluded. The donors were healthy, HIV-negative adults who had no recently reported acute infections or vaccinations. Only Caucasian adults living in Nashville, Tennessee, USA were represented among the donors. Blood was collected by leukapheresis, and PBMCs were isolated by Ficoll-Histopaque density gradient centrifugation and then cryopreserved in liquid nitrogen vapor phase. Purity and quantity of every magnetically sorted T cell population were checked by analytical flow cytometry. Genomic DNA was isolated from each sorted fraction and quantified by UV absorbance on a Nanodrop 2000c. Regarding this clone: It lacks a known antigen. Base qualities are not recorded, but no much larger clone differs from it by a single base.

This TCR came from a man between 18 and 29 years old in good health. Some clones in this sample may be carry-over from other donors' samples. Sequenced material: naive CD8+ T cells from PBMCs. This specimen's cell subset or site label, per the study, means: CD45RA+CCR7+.

For the CDR3, the sequence is CASRQGQKLFF. The nucleotides read TGCGCCAGCAGGCAGGGCCAAAAACTGTTTTTT. The V gene is TRBV5-1 and the J gene is TRBJ1-4; the D segment could be TRBD1, given 5 matching bases. The germline V gene provides CDR1 SGHRS and CDR2 YFSETQ. The CDR3, cysteine through phenylalanine, is 11 amino acids long. Only CDR3 DNA remains: 33 bases, in frame from the first base. V and J are truncated by 5 bases and 9 bases respectively, leaving an intervening sequence of 8 bases.